Listed below are T cell receptor beta chains from one sample, sequenced in a study of OX40 agonist ivuxolimab in advanced cancers. The assay was immunoSEQ multiplex PCR, and TCRdb's table has in-frame clones only and misses some. Here the sample spans roughly 54,000 clones, roughly four fifths being singletons. The source was CD4+ or CD8+ T cells sorted from blood, collected in a trial of the OX40 agonist ivuxolimab. The receptors shown here come from an adult with an advanced solid tumor such as melanoma, head and neck, liver or kidney cancer. The CDR3 runs from the conserved cysteine through the conserved F or W. The order of the fields is V gene, J gene, D gene, CDR3 protein. The D gene is left open where the match is weak.

TRBV5-1,TRBJ2-7,-,CASSLDPGLNEQYF
TRBV18,TRBJ1-4,TRBD1,CASSPRDNLGQVGEKLFF
TRBV5-1,TRBJ2-7,-,CASSAGGTGTGYEQYF
TRBV5-6,TRBJ2-7,-,CASSPWGSETSYEQYF
TRBV9,TRBJ2-7,-,CASSVDLEFHEQYF
TRBV9,TRBJ1-5,TRBD1,CASSAAGTGPTYSNQPQHF
TRBV9,TRBJ2-7,-,CASSPYQGAVKYEQYF
TRBV19,TRBJ1-5,TRBD1,CASSVARTGGNQPQHF
TRBV27,TRBJ2-3,-,CASLKSDTQYF
TRBV5-5,TRBJ2-1,TRBD2,CASSLGLAAYNEQFF
TRBV15,TRBJ2-3,-,CATSRNKGDTQYF
TRBV28,TRBJ1-2,TRBD1,CASRTGGSRGYTF
TRBV7-2,TRBJ1-1,-,CASSPTYGRTEAFF
TRBV27,TRBJ1-1,-,CASSLRAGHTEAFF
TRBV20-1,TRBJ2-3,-,CSGGTDTQYF
TRBV9,TRBJ2-7,-,CASSVAGLTYEQYF
TRBV29-1,TRBJ2-2,-,CSVDHQNTGELFF
TRBV6-1,TRBJ2-3,-,CASSGDSALTDTQYF
TRBV5-1,TRBJ2-5,-,CASSWTQVRETQYF
TRBV18,TRBJ2-4,-,CASSPGVGGRNILAKNIQYF
TRBV28,TRBJ2-5,-,CASSVSPAETQYF
TRBV6-1,TRBJ1-6,-,CASSEVAGGNSPLHF
TRBV21-1,TRBJ2-7,-,CASSKEASQGALLFYEQYF
TRBV5-6,TRBJ2-2,-,CASSPTRVTGELFF
TRBV15,TRBJ2-3,TRBD2,CATSRGLALSTDTQYF
TRBV7-8,TRBJ2-1,TRBD2,CASSTTSGSSYNEQFF
TRBV29-1,TRBJ2-7,TRBD2,CSVSREGPYEQYF
TRBV27,TRBJ2-5,-,CASSLRSRDLTETQYF
TRBV9,TRBJ2-2,-,CASSADPSATGELFF
TRBV27,TRBJ1-2,-,CASSLRGFGYGYTF
TRBV6-1,TRBJ1-5,TRBD1,CASSEEQGALNQPQHF
TRBV15,TRBJ1-4,-,CATSRDNLDLHEKLFF
TRBV28,TRBJ2-7,-,CASSPSQDPMAYEQYF
TRBV30,TRBJ2-2,TRBD2,CAWTGLAGGRTGELFF
TRBV25-1,TRBJ1-3,TRBD1,CASSEAGDRAGNTIYF
TRBV7-8,TRBJ1-5,-,CASSLGLGRKSNQPQHF
TRBV19,TRBJ2-1,-,CASSRGGNSYNEQFF
TRBV4-1,TRBJ1-2,-,CASSQDQDASGGYTF
TRBV7-9,TRBJ2-7,-,CASSLGSYEQYF
TRBV6-1,TRBJ2-7,-,CASSPVPAGSEQYF
TRBV19,TRBJ1-2,-,CASSIPLGQGYGYTF
TRBV20-1,TRBJ2-4,-,CSAFTLNIQYF
TRBV27,TRBJ2-2,-,CASSLSIGASGELFF
TRBV28,TRBJ1-2,-,CASSLPGTSYDGYTF
TRBV5-1,TRBJ1-1,-,CASSLDSANTEAFF
TRBV4-1,TRBJ1-1,-,CASSLGAGLNTEAFF
TRBV6-6,TRBJ1-4,-,CASTEGPVGKLFF
TRBV7-8,TRBJ1-1,-,CASSLSIRATEAFF
TRBV5-4,TRBJ2-2,-,CASSLGGGIAVNTGELFF
TRBV15,TRBJ2-2,TRBD1,CATSRDRQGAGELFF
TRBV19,TRBJ2-2,TRBD1,CASRPGTGSTGELFF
TRBV19,TRBJ1-1,-,CASSNSGGVNTEAFF
TRBV5-1,TRBJ1-2,TRBD1,CATRLGQGEVGYTF
TRBV7-9,TRBJ2-7,TRBD1,CASSFYSGTEASYEQYF
TRBV10-1,TRBJ2-3,-,CASSESRDWDTDTQYF
TRBV5-4,TRBJ2-5,-,CASSLSSGLGQETQYF
TRBV28,TRBJ2-7,TRBD1,CASSSVGQGAYQYF